This T cell receptor (beta chain) derives from a study of blood T cell repertoires in COVID-19. The assay was immunoSEQ multiplex PCR, and TCRdb's table has in-frame clones only and misses some. The repertoire consists of 190,000 or so clones, with around nine tenths occurring once and the leading ten covering around 3%. The germline gives CDR1 MNHNY, CDR2 SVGAGI (reference sequence). The V end lost 3 bases, the J end lost 9 bases, and 8 bases lay between the germline ends. The CDR3 has 11 residues. Specimen: peripheral blood. The source is a man between 40 and 49 years old with active or convalescent COVID-19. The chain joins TRBV6-6 to TRBJ2-5, with a tentative D call TRBD2 (5 bases). The CDR3 reads CASSYLEAQYF. CDR3 DNA sequence: TGTGCCAGCAGTTATTTGGAGGCCCAGTACTTC.